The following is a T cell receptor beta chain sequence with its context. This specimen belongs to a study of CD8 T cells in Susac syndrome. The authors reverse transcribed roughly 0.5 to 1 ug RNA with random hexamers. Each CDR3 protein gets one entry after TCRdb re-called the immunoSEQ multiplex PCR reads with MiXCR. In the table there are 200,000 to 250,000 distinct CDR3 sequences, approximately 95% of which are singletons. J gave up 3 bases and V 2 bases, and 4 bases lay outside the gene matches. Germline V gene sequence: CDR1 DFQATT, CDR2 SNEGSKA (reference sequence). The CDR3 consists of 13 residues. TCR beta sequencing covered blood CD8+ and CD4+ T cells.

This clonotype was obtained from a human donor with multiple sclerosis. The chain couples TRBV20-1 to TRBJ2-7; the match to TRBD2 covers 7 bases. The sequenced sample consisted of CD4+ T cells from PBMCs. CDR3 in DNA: TGCAGTGCTAGAAGCGGGGCAGTCTACGAGCAGTACTTC. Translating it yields CSARSGAVYEQYF.